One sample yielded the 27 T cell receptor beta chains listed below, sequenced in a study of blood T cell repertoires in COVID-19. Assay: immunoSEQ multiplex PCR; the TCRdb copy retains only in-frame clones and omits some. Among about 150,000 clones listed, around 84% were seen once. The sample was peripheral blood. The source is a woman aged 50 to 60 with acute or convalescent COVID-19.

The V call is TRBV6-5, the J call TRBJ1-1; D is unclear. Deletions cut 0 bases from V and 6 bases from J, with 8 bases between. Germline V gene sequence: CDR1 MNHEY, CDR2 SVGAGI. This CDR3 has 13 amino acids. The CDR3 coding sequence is TGTGCCAGCAGTTACTCAGGGAGTCCTGAAGCTTTCTTT. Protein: CASSYSGSPEAFF.

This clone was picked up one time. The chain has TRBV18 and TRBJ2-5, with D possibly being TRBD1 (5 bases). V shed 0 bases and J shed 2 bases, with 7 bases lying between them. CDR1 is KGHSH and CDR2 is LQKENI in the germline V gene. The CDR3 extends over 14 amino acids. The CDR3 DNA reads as TGTGCCAGCTCACCACCGACAGTGCAAGAGACCCAGTACTTC. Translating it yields CASSPPTVQETQYF.

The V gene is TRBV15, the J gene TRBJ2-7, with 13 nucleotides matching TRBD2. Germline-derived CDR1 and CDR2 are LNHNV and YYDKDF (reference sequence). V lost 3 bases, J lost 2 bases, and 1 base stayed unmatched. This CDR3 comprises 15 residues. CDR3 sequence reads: CATSSGLAGAYEQYF. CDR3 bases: TGTGCCACCAGCAGTGGACTAGCGGGGGCCTACGAGCAGTACTTC.

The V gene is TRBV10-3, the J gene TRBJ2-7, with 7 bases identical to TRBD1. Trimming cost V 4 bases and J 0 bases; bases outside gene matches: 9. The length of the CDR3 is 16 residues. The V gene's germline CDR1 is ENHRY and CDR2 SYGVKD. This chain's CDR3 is CAISARQGPSSYEQYF. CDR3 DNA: TGTGCCATCAGTGCCAGACAGGGCCCGAGCTCCTACGAGCAGTACTTC.

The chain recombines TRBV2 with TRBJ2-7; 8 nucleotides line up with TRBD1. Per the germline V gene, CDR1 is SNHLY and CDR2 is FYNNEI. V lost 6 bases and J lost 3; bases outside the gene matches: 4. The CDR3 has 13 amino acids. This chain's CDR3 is CASRSGTGYEQYF. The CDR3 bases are TGTGCCAGCAGATCCGGGACAGGCTACGAGCAGTACTTC.

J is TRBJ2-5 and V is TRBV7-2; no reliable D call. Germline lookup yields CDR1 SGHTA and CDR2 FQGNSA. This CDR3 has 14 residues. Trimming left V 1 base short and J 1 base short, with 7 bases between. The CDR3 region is CASSLDHGQETQYF. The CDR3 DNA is TGTGCCAGCAGCTTAGATCACGGCCAAGAGACCCAGTACTTC. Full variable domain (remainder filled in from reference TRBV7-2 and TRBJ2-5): GAGVSQSPSNKVTEKGKDVELRCDPISGHTALYWYRQSLGQGLEFLIYFQGNSAPDKSGLPSDRFSAERTGGSVSTLTIQRTQQEDSAVYLCASSLDHGQETQYFGPGTRLLVL.

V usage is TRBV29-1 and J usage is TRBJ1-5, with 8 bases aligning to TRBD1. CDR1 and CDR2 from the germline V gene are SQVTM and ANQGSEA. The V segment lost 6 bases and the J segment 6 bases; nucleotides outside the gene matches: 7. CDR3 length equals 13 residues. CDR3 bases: TGCAGCGTGGGTCAGGGGGCAGGTCAGCCCCAGCATTTT. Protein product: CSVGQGAGQPQHF.

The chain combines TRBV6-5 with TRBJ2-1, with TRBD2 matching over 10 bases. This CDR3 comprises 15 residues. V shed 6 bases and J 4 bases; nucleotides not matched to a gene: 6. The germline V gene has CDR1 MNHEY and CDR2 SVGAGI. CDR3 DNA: TGTGCCAGCAGGCTAGCGGGGGCCCAATACAATGAGCAGTTCTTC. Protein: CASRLAGAQYNEQFF.

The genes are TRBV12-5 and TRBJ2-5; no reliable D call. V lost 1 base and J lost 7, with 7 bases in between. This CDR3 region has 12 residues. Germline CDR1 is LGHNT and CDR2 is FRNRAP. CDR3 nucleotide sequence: TGTGCTAGTGGTTTGGACACCCCGACCCAGTACTTC. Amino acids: CASGLDTPTQYF.

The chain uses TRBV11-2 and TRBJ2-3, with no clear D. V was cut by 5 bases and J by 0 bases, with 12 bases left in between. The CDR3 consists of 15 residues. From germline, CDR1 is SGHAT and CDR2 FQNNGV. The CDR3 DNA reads TGTGCCAGCAGCCCCTTCGGGTCCAGCACAGATACGCAGTATTTT. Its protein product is CASSPFGSSTDTQYF.

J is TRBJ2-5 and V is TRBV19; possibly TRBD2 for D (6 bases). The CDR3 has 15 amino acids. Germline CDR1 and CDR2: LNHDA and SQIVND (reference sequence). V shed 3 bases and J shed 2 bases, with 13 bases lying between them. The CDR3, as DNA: TGTGCCAGTAGTATTGGTGGGACTCAACAAGAGACCCAGTACTTC. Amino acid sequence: CASSIGGTQQETQYF.

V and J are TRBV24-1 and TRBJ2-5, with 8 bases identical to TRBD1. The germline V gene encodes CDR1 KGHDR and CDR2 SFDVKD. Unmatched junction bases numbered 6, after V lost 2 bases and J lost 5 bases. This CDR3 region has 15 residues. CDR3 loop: CATSDSGRGLETQYF. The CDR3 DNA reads TGTGCCACCAGTGATTCGGGCAGGGGGCTGGAGACCCAGTACTTC.

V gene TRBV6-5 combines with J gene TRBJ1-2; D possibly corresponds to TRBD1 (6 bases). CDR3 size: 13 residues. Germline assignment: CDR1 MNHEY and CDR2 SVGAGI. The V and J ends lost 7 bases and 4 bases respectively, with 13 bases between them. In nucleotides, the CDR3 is TGTGCCAGCACCGGAAGGGGGGGCTATGGCTACACCTTC. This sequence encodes CASTGRGGYGYTF.

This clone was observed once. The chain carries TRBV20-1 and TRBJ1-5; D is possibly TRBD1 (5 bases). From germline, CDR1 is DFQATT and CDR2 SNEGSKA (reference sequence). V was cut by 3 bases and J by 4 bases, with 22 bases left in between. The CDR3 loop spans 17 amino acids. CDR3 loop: CSASGGAMATLNQPQHF. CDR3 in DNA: TGCAGTGCTAGTGGCGGGGCAATGGCCACCCTTAATCAGCCCCAGCATTTT.

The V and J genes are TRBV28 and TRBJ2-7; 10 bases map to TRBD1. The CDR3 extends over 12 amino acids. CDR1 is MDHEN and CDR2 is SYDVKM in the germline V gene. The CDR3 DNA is TGTGCGGCGACAGGGGGCCCATACGAGCAGTACTTC. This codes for CAATGGPYEQYF.

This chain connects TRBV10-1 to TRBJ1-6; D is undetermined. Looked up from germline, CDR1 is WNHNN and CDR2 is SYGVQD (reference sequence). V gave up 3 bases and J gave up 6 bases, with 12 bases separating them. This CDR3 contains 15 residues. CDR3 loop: CASSEGFGFNSPLHF. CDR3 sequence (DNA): TGCGCCAGCAGTGAAGGATTCGGGTTTAATTCACCCCTCCACTTT.

The CDR3 nucleotides read TGTGCCAGCAGCTTACGGGACAGGGGCTACATGGGGCTCGAGCAGTACTTC. Protein: CASSLRDRGYMGLEQYF. The chain employs TRBV7-8 and TRBJ2-7; 10 positions agree with TRBD1. Unmatched junction bases numbered 13, after V lost 2 bases and J lost 6 bases. Looked up from germline, CDR1 is SGHVS and CDR2 is FQNEAQ. The CDR3 is made up of 17 amino acids.

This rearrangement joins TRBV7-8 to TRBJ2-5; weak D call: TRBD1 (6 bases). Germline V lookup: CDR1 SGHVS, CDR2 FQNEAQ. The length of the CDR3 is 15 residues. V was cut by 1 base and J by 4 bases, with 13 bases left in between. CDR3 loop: CASSLGGPGGETQYF. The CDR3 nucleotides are TGTGCCAGCAGCTTAGGGGGGCCTGGCGGAGAGACCCAGTACTTC.

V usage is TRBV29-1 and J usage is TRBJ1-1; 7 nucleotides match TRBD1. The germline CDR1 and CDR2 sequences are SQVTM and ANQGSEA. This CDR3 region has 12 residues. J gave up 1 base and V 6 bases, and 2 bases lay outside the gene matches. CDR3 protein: CSVGDRNTEAFF. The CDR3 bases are TGCAGCGTGGGGGACAGGAACACTGAAGCTTTCTTT. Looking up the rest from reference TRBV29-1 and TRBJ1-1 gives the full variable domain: SAVISQKPSRDICQRGTSLTIQCQVDSQVTMMFWYRQQPGQSLTLIATANQGSEATYESGFVIDKFPISRPNLTFSTLTVSNMSPEDSSIYLCSVGDRNTEAFFGQGTRLTVV.

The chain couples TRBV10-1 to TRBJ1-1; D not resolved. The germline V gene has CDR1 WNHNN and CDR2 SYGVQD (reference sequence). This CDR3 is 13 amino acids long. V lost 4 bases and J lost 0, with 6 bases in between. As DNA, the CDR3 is TGCGCCAGCAGTGCTGACATGAACACTGAAGCTTTCTTT. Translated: CASSADMNTEAFF.

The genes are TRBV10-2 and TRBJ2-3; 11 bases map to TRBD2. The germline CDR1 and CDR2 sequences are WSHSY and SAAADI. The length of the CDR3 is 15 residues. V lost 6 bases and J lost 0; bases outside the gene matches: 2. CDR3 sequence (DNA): TGCGCCAGCAGAGGACTAGCGGGCAGCACAGATACGCAGTATTTT. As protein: CASRGLAGSTDTQYF.

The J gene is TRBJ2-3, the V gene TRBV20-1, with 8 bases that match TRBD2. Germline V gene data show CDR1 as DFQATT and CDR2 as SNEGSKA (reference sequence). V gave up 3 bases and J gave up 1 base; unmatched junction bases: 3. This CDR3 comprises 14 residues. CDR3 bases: TGCAGTGCTAGTATGACTAGCGGCACAGATACGCAGTATTTT. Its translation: CSASMTSGTDTQYF.

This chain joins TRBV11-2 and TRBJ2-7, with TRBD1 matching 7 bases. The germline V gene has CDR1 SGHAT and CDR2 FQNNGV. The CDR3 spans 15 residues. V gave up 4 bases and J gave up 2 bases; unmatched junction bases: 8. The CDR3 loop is CASSSSLGTAYEQYF. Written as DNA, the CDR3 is TGTGCCAGCAGCTCGAGTCTAGGGACAGCCTACGAGCAGTACTTC.

CDR3 nucleotides: TGTGCCTGGAGGAGGGGGCGCGGGTGTGGCTACACCTTC. Translated, it gives CAWRRGRGCGYTF. The chain couples TRBV30 to TRBJ1-2; 7 nucleotides align to TRBD1. This CDR3 region has 13 residues. Germline V gene lookup returns CDR1 GTSNPN and CDR2 SVGIG (reference sequence). Losses at the gene ends were 3 bases for V and 7 bases for J; bases not matched to a gene: 8.

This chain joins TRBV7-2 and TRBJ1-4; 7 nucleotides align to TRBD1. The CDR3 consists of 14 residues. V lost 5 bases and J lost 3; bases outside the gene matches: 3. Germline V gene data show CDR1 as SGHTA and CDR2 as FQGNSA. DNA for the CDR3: TGTGCCAGCAGCCAGGACAGGTCTAATGAAAAACTGTTTTTT. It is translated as CASSQDRSNEKLFF.

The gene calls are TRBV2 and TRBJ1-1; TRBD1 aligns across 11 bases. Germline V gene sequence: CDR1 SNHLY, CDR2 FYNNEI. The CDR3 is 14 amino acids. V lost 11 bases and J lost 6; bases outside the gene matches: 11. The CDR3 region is CADGQGAIDAEAFF. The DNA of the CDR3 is TGTGCCGACGGACAGGGGGCGATAGACGCTGAAGCTTTCTTT. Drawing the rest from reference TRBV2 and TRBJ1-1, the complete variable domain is EPEVTQTPSHQVTQMGQEVILRCVPISNHLYFYWYRQILGQKVEFLVSFYNNEISEKSEIFDDQFSVERPDGSNFTLKIRSTKLEDSAMYFCADGQGAIDAEAFFGQGTRLTVV.

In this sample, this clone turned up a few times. The CDR3 coding sequence is TGTGCCAGCAGTTACTCGGGGACGAGGGGGGAGACCCAGTACTTC. This sequence encodes CASSYSGTRGETQYF. This rearrangement joins TRBV28 to TRBJ2-5, with TRBD1 as a possible D gene (6 bases). Trimming took off 4 bases at V and 5 bases at J, with 17 bases between the two ends. CDR1 is MDHEN and CDR2 is SYDVKM in the germline V gene. The CDR3 contains 15 residues.